Each of the 30 T cell receptor beta chains below was sequenced from the same sample in a study of cytomegalovirus exposure and HLA in healthy donors. Use of 60 Vbeta and 13 Jbeta primers characterized the PCR. Only in-frame clones appear in the TCRdb table, and some are missing; sequencing was by immunoSEQ multiplex PCR. The table lists under 150,000 clones, roughly 80% of them singletons. Sequences were obtained from PBMCs. The receptors were gathered from a middle-aged woman in good health and CMV-seronegative.

CDR3 nucleotide sequence: TGTGCCAGCACCAACCGGGACAGGGTAGGGGGCTACACCTTC. This translates into CASTNRDRVGGYTF. The chain employs TRBV4-2 and TRBJ1-2; TRBD1 aligns across 9 bases. The length of the CDR3 is 14 residues. The germline CDR1 and CDR2 sequences are LGHNA and YNFKEQ. V lost 7 bases, J lost 8 bases, and 11 bases stayed unmatched.

This clone was counted once. The rearrangement joins TRBV6-5 to TRBJ2-7, with TRBD1 as a possible D gene (5 bases). Per the germline V gene, CDR1 is MNHEY and CDR2 is SVGAGI. Trimming removed 7 bases at V and 0 bases at J, with 10 bases between. The CDR3 is 13 amino acids. The CDR3 sequence is CASTDSSSYEQYF. The CDR3 DNA reads TGTGCCAGCACCGACAGTAGCTCCTACGAGCAGTACTTC.

This chain links TRBV27 with TRBJ1-5; maybe TRBD1 (5 bases). This CDR3 comprises 15 residues. The germline V gene encodes CDR1 MNHEY and CDR2 SMNVEV (reference sequence). Trimming pared 6 bases from V and 2 bases from J, leaving 14 bases between. The CDR3 region is CASRRAGTGNQPQHF. The CDR3 DNA reads as TGTGCCAGCAGGAGGGCCGGGACTGGCAATCAGCCCCAGCATTTT.

The chain employs TRBV12-2 and TRBJ2-7; the table calls TRBD1, which could not be checked here. TRBV12-2 corresponds to a pseudogene. The CDR3 is 15 residues long. Here the CDR3 DNA reads TGTGCAAGTCGCTTAGGGACAGGGGATCTCTACGAGCAGTACTTC. Translation gives CASRLGTGDLYEQYF.

The V gene is TRBV11-2, the J gene TRBJ1-1; 8 bases are shared with TRBD1. In germline, CDR1 is SGHAT, CDR2 FQNNGV. The junction had 5 bases not matched to a gene; V was cut back by 1 base and J by 4 bases. The CDR3 spans 15 residues. The CDR3 region has the DNA TGTGCCAGCAGCTTAGGTGGGACAGGACCCACTGAAGCTTTCTTT. It is translated as CASSLGGTGPTEAFF.

The rearrangement links TRBV27 to TRBJ1-1; no clear D gene. Germline values: CDR1 MNHEY, CDR2 SMNVEV (reference sequence). There are 12 residues in the CDR3. V gave up 4 bases and J gave up 0 bases, with 3 bases separating them. The CDR3 loop reads CASSSVNTEAFF. The CDR3 DNA follows: TGTGCCAGCAGTTCAGTGAACACTGAAGCTTTCTTT.

The chain couples TRBV6-1 to TRBJ1-1; no clear D. The length of the CDR3 is 11 residues. Per the germline V gene, CDR1 is MNHNS and CDR2 is SASEGT. The germline V and J ends were trimmed by 6 bases and 11 bases, with 13 bases remaining between them. Here the CDR3 reads CASSRGEVAFF. In nucleotides, the CDR3 is TGTGCCAGCAGCCGTGGGGAGGTGGCTTTCTTT.

The chain employs TRBV13 and TRBJ2-2, with D maybe TRBD2 (5 bases). Trimming stripped 2 bases from V and 6 bases from J, with 16 bases between. The CDR3 is 16 residues long. Per the germline V gene, CDR1 is PRHDT and CDR2 is FYEKMQ (reference sequence). The chain's CDR3 is CASSLFREVGAGELFF. CDR3 DNA: TGTGCCAGCAGCTTATTTAGGGAAGTCGGGGCCGGGGAGCTGTTTTTT.

This clone appeared a single time. The CDR3: CASRTDRGLRNEQFF. In DNA, the CDR3 is TGTGCCAGCAGAACGGACAGGGGGCTTCGCAATGAGCAGTTCTTC. This chain links TRBV6-5 with TRBJ2-1; 11 bases are a match to TRBD1. The CDR3 spans 15 residues. V gave up 6 bases and J gave up 6 bases; unmatched junction bases: 7. Germline assignment: CDR1 MNHEY and CDR2 SVGAGI.

For the CDR3, the DNA is TGTGCCAGCAGCTACCGGGGAGGGGGTGAGTACGAGCAGTACTTC. It codes for CASSYRGGGEYEQYF. The V call is TRBV7-2, the J call TRBJ2-7, with D maybe TRBD2 (7 bases). The CDR3 sequence is 15 residues long. Germline V gene sequence: CDR1 SGHTA, CDR2 FQGNSA. Trimming left V 4 bases short and J 4 bases short, with 17 bases between.

This clone was seen more than once but under ten times. This chain links TRBV15 with TRBJ2-1, with 11 bases identical to TRBD2. The CDR3 has 16 amino acids. Looked up from germline, CDR1 is LNHNV and CDR2 is YYDKDF (reference sequence). After removal of 1 base from V and 15 bases from J, the junction contained 14 bases not matched to a gene. The CDR3 nucleotides are TGTGCCACCAGCAGAGTCTCGGGCCTAGCGGGAGGCTCTCCGTTCTTC. It is translated as CATSRVSGLAGGSPFF.

The chain links TRBV27 to TRBJ2-7; 7 nucleotides match TRBD1. J gave up 6 bases and V 4 bases, and 9 bases lay outside the gene matches. The CDR3 is made up of 14 amino acids. Germline assignment: CDR1 MNHEY and CDR2 SMNVEV (reference sequence). The CDR3 DNA sequence: TGTGCCAGCAGTTCATTTCCCGGGACAGTCGAGCAGTACTTC. Amino acid sequence: CASSSFPGTVEQYF.

The CDR3, as DNA: TGCGCCAGCAATTGGGCAGGGAGGTCGGATGGCTACACCTTC. The encoded protein is CASNWAGRSDGYTF. V gene TRBV5-1 combines with J gene TRBJ1-2; the D gene is possibly TRBD1 (5 bases). V was clipped by 6 bases and J by 6 bases, with 18 bases between them. Germline-derived CDR1 and CDR2 are SGHRS and YFSETQ. This CDR3 has 14 residues.

The chain is built from TRBV5-4 and TRBJ1-6; TRBD1 is a possible D gene (6 bases). This CDR3 spans 15 amino acids. Trimming took off 1 base at V and 6 bases at J, with 11 bases between the two ends. Germline V lookup: CDR1 SGHNT, CDR2 YYREEE (reference sequence). The CDR3 sequence: CASSLRQESNSPLHF. In nucleotides, the CDR3 is TGTGCCAGCAGCTTGCGACAGGAATCTAATTCACCCCTCCACTTT.

This clone was observed a handful of times. The genes are TRBV6-1 and TRBJ1-3; D is ambiguous. The V end was cut by 7 bases, the J end by 8 bases, with 15 bases between. Germline V CDR1 and CDR2: MNHNS, SASEGT. The CDR3 runs to 13 residues. The CDR3: CASTQGGVDTIYF. DNA of the CDR3: TGTGCCAGCACTCAAGGCGGGGTGGACACCATATATTTT.

This chain connects TRBV27 to TRBJ2-1; D perhaps matches TRBD2 (5 bases). The germline CDR1 and CDR2 sequences are MNHEY and SMNVEV (reference sequence). Trimming cost V 2 bases and J 4 bases, with 6 bases left between them. This CDR3 is 13 amino acids long. In DNA form, the CDR3 reads TGTGCCAGCAGTTTAATAGCGTACAATGAGCAGTTCTTC. Residues: CASSLIAYNEQFF.

This chain connects TRBV2 to TRBJ2-5; 8 positions match TRBD1. CDR1 and CDR2 from the germline V gene are SNHLY and FYNNEI. J was trimmed by 5 bases and V by 5 bases; bases with no gene match: 10. The CDR3 totals 15 residues. The CDR3 region is CASSYDRGSQETQYF. CDR3 nucleotides: TGTGCCAGCAGTTACGACAGGGGCTCACAGGAGACCCAGTACTTC. Full variable domain (outside the CDR3, taken from reference TRBV2 and TRBJ2-5): EPEVTQTPSHQVTQMGQEVILRCVPISNHLYFYWYRQILGQKVEFLVSFYNNEISEKSEIFDDQFSVERPDGSNFTLKIRSTKLEDSAMYFCASSYDRGSQETQYFGPGTRLLVL.

This chain links TRBV5-1 with TRBJ2-3, with TRBD1 matching 9 bases. Germline trimming cut 4 bases from V and 2 bases from J; bases unmatched to any gene: 11. CDR1 is SGHRS, CDR2 YFSETQ, per germline. This CDR3 has 17 residues. The CDR3 DNA sequence: TGCGCCAGCAGCACAATCATAGGGACAGGGAACACAGATACGCAGTATTTT. This translates into CASSTIIGTGNTDTQYF.

This clone was picked up a small number of times. This chain joins TRBV5-8 and TRBJ1-5; D ambiguous. CDR3 length: 13 residues. The V gene's germline CDR1 is SGHTS and CDR2 YDEGEE. Trimming stripped 4 bases from V and 4 bases from J, with 9 bases between. The CDR3 loop is CASSHPGNQPQHF. The DNA of the CDR3 is TGTGCCAGCAGCCACCCGGGGAATCAGCCCCAGCATTTT.

This clone was picked up one time. This chain links TRBV19 with TRBJ1-1, with 8 bases lining up with TRBD1. Looked up from germline, CDR1 is LNHDA and CDR2 is SQIVND (reference sequence). The CDR3 has 15 residues. With 1 base clipped from V and 5 bases from J, the junction kept 6 bases outside the gene matches. The CDR3 DNA follows: TGTGCCAGTAGTATAGTCGGAACAGGGGGAACTGAAGCTTTCTTT. Its translation: CASSIVGTGGTEAFF.

The chain carries TRBV13 and TRBJ1-2; 10 nucleotides align to TRBD1. This CDR3 is 17 amino acids long. Trimming cost V 0 bases and J 5 bases; bases outside gene matches: 9. CDR1 and CDR2 (germline): PRHDT, FYEKMQ (reference sequence). The chain's CDR3 is CASSLGTGGAGGYGYTF. DNA for the CDR3: TGTGCCAGCAGCTTAGGGACAGGGGGCGCGGGTGGGTATGGCTACACCTTC.

V gene TRBV19 combines with J gene TRBJ1-5; D might be TRBD1 (5 bases). The CDR3 runs to 14 residues. V shed 9 bases and J shed 3 bases, with 15 bases lying between them. Germline V lookup: CDR1 LNHDA, CDR2 SQIVND (reference sequence). This CDR3 reads CASTLGVLNQPQHF. The CDR3, as DNA: TGTGCCAGCACGCTAGGGGTTCTCAATCAGCCCCAGCATTTT.

The chain is built from TRBV6-5 and TRBJ2-1; 7 nucleotides align to TRBD1. The CDR3 length is 16 residues. CDR1 and CDR2 from the germline V gene are MNHEY and SVGAGI. The J segment lost 12 bases and the V segment lost 2 bases, leaving 16 bases of the junction unmatched. The CDR3 here is CASSYGNPGGRDRQFF. CDR3 coding DNA: TGTGCCAGCAGTTACGGTAACCCAGGTGGCCGGGACAGGCAGTTCTTC.

The chain couples TRBV4-1 to TRBJ2-3; the match to TRBD1 covers 9 bases. The CDR3 loop spans 14 amino acids. Germline CDR1 MGHRA, CDR2 YSYEKL. Germline trimming cut 3 bases from V and 8 bases from J; bases unmatched to any gene: 6. Here the CDR3 DNA reads TGCGCCAGCAGCCAGGACAGGGGACTTGGTACGCAGTATTTT. Encoded protein: CASSQDRGLGTQYF.

The chain is built from TRBV29-1 and TRBJ2-7; 11 bases agree with TRBD2. Looked up from germline, CDR1 is SQVTM and CDR2 is ANQGSEA. CDR3 size: 16 residues. V lost 1 base to trimming and J lost 4 bases; unmatched junction nucleotides: 9. The DNA for the CDR3 is TGCAGCGTTGAAGCAGGGAATAGCGGGGGGGCGTACGAGCAGTACTTC. It is translated as CSVEAGNSGGAYEQYF.

This clone was recorded only once. The chain carries TRBV11-3 and TRBJ2-2; weak D call: TRBD1 (6 bases). V was shortened by 6 bases and J by 7 bases, with 12 bases between the two germline ends. Germline-derived CDR1 and CDR2 are SGHNT and YENEEA. The CDR3 is 13 amino acids. The CDR3 region is CASSRTVVGELFF. Written as DNA, the CDR3 is TGTGCCAGCAGTCGGACAGTTGTCGGGGAGCTGTTTTTT.

The chain employs TRBV18 and TRBJ2-7; D might be TRBD1 (6 bases). The V end was cut by 1 base, the J end by 7 bases, with 11 bases between. Germline V gene lookup returns CDR1 KGHSH and CDR2 LQKENI. The CDR3 contains 13 residues. As DNA, the CDR3 is TGTGCCAGCTCACCACGGGGGCAGGAGGAGCAGTACTTC. This codes for CASSPRGQEEQYF.

The chain recombines TRBV2 with TRBJ1-1; no clear D gene. In germline, CDR1 is SNHLY, CDR2 FYNNEI. The CDR3 consists of 13 residues. V was shortened by 7 bases and J by 3 bases, with 12 bases between the two germline ends. This CDR3 is CASTLLEDTEAFF. Written as DNA, the CDR3 is TGTGCCAGCACTCTGTTGGAGGACACTGAAGCTTTCTTT.

This chain links TRBV15 with TRBJ2-7; perhaps TRBD2 as D (5 bases). The CDR3 contains 13 residues. Trimming left V 1 base short and J 4 bases short, with 8 bases between. CDR1 and CDR2 (germline): LNHNV, YYDKDF (reference sequence). The CDR3 loop is CATSRVGGYEQYF. DNA for the CDR3: TGTGCCACCAGCAGAGTGGGCGGGTACGAGCAGTACTTC.

The rearrangement links TRBV29-1 to TRBJ2-1; D gene ambiguous. This CDR3 is 12 amino acids long. The V end was cut by 7 bases, the J end by 8 bases, with 15 bases between. Germline CDR1 SQVTM, CDR2 ANQGSEA. The CDR3 protein is CSAGRPDDEQFF. The CDR3 DNA reads TGCAGCGCGGGTAGGCCTGACGATGAGCAGTTCTTC.